The TCR beta chain under discussion was sequenced for a study of blood T cell repertoires in COVID-19. Per the study methods: Estimates of nucleated cell counts were drawn from the amplification of reference gene primers. This table comes from immunoSEQ multiplex PCR, and its TCRdb copy is limited to in-frame clones, with some not included. V and J calls plus clone size are reproduced from that table; the DNA served to infer D and trimming. The profile shows some 120,000 clones, roughly four fifths of them singletons. Patients at the Seattle site were enrolled during active infection and followed longitudinally. Germline assignment: CDR1 SEHNR and CDR2 FQNEAQ (reference sequence). V gave up 5 bases and J gave up 2 bases, with 13 bases separating them. The CDR3 has 15 residues.

V gene TRBV7-9 combines with J gene TRBJ2-1; D might be TRBD1 (5 bases). Sequencing was carried out using peripheral blood. This TCR was recovered from a man at least 80 years old with COVID-19, enrolled during active disease. DNA for the CDR3: TGTGCCAGCAGCCTCGACAGTGGAACCTACAATGAGCAGTTCTTC. Translated, it gives CASSLDSGTYNEQFF.